The clone carrying this T cell receptor (beta chain) appeared many times. These data originate in a study of neurological immune-mediated disorders. From the 5' RACE reads, TCRdb called clonotypes with MiXCR, one entry per CDR3 protein. The table records roughly 80,000 distinct CDR3 sequences, roughly 9% of them present only once. Germline V gene sequence: CDR1 SGHTA, CDR2 FQGNSA. This CDR3 is 11 amino acids long. V lost 4 bases and J 6 bases, leaving 7 bases between the germline ends. The TCR comes from a man aged 45-60 years in good health. This chain links TRBV7-2 with TRBJ2-7, with D possibly being TRBD2 (6 bases). The specimen sequenced was PBMCs. The CDR3: CASSWDSEQYF. In nucleotides, the CDR3 is TGTGCCAGCAGCTGGGACTCCGAGCAGTACTTC.